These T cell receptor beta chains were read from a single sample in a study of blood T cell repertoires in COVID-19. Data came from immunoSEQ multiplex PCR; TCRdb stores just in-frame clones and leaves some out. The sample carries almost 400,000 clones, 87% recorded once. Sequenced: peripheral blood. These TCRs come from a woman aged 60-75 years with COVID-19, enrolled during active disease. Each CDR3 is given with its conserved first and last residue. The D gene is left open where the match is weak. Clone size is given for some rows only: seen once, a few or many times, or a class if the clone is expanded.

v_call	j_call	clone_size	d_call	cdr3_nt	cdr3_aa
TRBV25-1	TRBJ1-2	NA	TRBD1	TGTGCCAGCAGTTGGGGGACAGGTCATGGCTACACCTTC	CASSWGTGHGYTF
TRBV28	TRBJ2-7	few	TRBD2	TGTGCCAGCAGTTTGAGCGGGGGTTCCTACGAGCAGTACTTC	CASSLSGGSYEQYF
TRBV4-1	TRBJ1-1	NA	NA	TGCGCCAGCAGCCAAGTCTGGTCGGGGAACACTGAAGCTTTCTTT	CASSQVWSGNTEAFF
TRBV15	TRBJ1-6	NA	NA	TGTGCCACCAGCAGAGATCGCTTCGGCGGTTCACCCCTCCACTTT	CATSRDRFGGSPLHF
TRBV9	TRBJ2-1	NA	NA	TGTGCCAGCAGCGTAGCCCATTCGACTGGCTCCTACAATGAGCAGTTCTTC	CASSVAHSTGSYNEQFF
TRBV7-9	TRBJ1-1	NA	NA	TGTGCCAGCAGCCAGTATGGGGCAGGGGACACTGAAGCTTTCTTT	CASSQYGAGDTEAFF
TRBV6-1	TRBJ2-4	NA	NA	TGTGCCAGCAGTGAAGCGAAACTCCTACCGGGACACGACAAAAACATTCAGTACTTC	CASSEAKLLPGHDKNIQYF
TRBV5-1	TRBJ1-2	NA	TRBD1	TGCGCCAGCAGCTTGGAGGGGACAGGCTTGGACTATGGCTACACCTTC	CASSLEGTGLDYGYTF
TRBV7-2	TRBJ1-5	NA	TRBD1	TGTGCCAGCAGCCCCGGGACAGGGAATCAGCCCCAGCATTTT	CASSPGTGNQPQHF
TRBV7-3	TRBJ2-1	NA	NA	TGTGCCAGCAGCTTAACAGAGAACTCCTACAATGAGCAGTTCTTC	CASSLTENSYNEQFF
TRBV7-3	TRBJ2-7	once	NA	TGTGCCAGCAGCCGAATTGAGGGCTCCGAGCAGTACTTC	CASSRIEGSEQYF
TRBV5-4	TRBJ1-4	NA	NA	TGTGCCAGCAGCAAAAGCTGGGGGGCTAATGAAAAACTGTTTTTT	CASSKSWGANEKLFF
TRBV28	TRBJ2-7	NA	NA	TGTGCCAGCGCAGACTCCTACGAGCAGTACTTC	CASADSYEQYF
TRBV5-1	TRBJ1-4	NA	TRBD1	TGCGCCAGCAGAACAGGGGGGGCCGAAAAACTGTTTTTT	CASRTGGAEKLFF
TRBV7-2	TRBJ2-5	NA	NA	TGTGCCAGCAGCCCCGGGGGACAGTCTACGACCCAGTACTTC	CASSPGGQSTTQYF
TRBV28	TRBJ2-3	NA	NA	TGTGCCAGCAGTCCCACTAGCATAAGCACAGATACGCAGTATTTT	CASSPTSISTDTQYF
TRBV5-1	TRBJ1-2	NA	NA	TGCGCCAGCAGCTTTACCCAGGAGAAAGGGGGCTATGGCTACACCTTC	CASSFTQEKGGYGYTF
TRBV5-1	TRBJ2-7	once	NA	TGCGCCAGCAGCCACGGACAGTTTTCCTACGAGCAGTACTTC	CASSHGQFSYEQYF
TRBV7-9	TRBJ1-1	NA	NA	TGTGCCAGCAGCGAGCCCCCAAGTGGGAGGTCCGGTGAAGCTTTCTTT	CASSEPPSGRSGEAFF
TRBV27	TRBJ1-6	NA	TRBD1	TGTGCCAGCAGTTTGTCTCCCTACAGGGGTTATAATTCACCCCTCCACTTT	CASSLSPYRGYNSPLHF
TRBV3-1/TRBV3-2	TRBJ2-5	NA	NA	TGTGCCAGCAGCCACGGAGAGACCCAGTACTTC	CASSHGETQYF
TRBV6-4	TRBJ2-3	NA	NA	TGTGCCAGCAGTGACTCGAGAGGGGATACGCAGTATTTT	CASSDSRGDTQYF
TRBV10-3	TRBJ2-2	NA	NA	TGTGCCATCAGTGACTTAGTGGGGGAGCTGTTTTTT	CAISDLVGELFF
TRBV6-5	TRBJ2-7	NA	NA	TGTGCCAGCAGTTACTCGTCCCACTCCTACGAGCAGTACTTC	CASSYSSHSYEQYF
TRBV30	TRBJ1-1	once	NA	TGTGCCTCTCAGGGGACCCTGGGGGCTTTCTTT	CASQGTLGAFF
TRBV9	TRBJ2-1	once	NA	TGTGCCAGCAGCGTAGTCAGGGACACTGAGCAGTTCTTC	CASSVVRDTEQFF
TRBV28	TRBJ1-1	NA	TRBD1	TGTGCCAGCAGGGGACAGGGTAACACTGAAGCTTTCTTT	CASRGQGNTEAFF
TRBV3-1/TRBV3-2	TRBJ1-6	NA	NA	TGTGCCAGCAGAGCGCAGGGTAGCTCCTATAATTCACCCCTCCACTTT	CASRAQGSSYNSPLHF
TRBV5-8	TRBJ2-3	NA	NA	TGTGCCAGCAGCTTGACAAGGGCGGGAGATACGCAGTATTTT	CASSLTRAGDTQYF
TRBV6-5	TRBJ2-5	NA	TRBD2	TGTGCCAGCAACGGCGGGGGGGCCTCAGAAGAGACCCAGTACTTC	CASNGGGASEETQYF
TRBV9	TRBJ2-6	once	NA	TGTGCCAGCAGCGTGACAGATAACTCTGGGGCCAACGTCCTGACTTTC	CASSVTDNSGANVLTF
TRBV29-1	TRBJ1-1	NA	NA	TGCAGCGTTGAAGGCGGCGGTTCGGCTTTCTTT	CSVEGGGSAFF
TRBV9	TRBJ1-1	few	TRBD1	TGTGCCAGCAGCGGACAGGGGCCAGTCACTGAAGCTTTCTTT	CASSGQGPVTEAFF
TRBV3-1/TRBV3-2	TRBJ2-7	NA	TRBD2	TGTGCCAGCAGCCAAGGTAGCGGGGACTACGAGCAGTACTTC	CASSQGSGDYEQYF
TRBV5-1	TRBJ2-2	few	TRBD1	TGCGCCAGCAGCCCCCGACAGGGGGTCACCGGGGAGCTGTTTTTT	CASSPRQGVTGELFF
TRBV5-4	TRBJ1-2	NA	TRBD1	TGTGCCAGCAGCCTCAGGGACAGGGACTTATATGGCTACACCTTC	CASSLRDRDLYGYTF
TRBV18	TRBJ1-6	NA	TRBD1	TGTGCCAGCTCCCCCACAGGGGGCTATAATTCACCCCTCCACTTT	CASSPTGGYNSPLHF
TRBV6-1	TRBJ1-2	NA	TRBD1	TGTGCCAGCAGTGAAGAGTCGGGACAGTTTAACTATGGCTACACCTTC	CASSEESGQFNYGYTF
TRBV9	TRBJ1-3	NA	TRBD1	TGTGCCAGCAGCCCCCGACAGGGGTTACTAACTGGAAACACCATATATTTT	CASSPRQGLLTGNTIYF
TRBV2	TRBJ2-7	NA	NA	TGTGCCAGCAGGTACACAGGGATCGAGTTTACCTACGAGCAGTACTTC	CASRYTGIEFTYEQYF
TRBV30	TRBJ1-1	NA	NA	TGTGCCTGGGTTCTGCACCCGGGGGTTTTGAACACTGAAGCTTTCTTT	CAWVLHPGVLNTEAFF
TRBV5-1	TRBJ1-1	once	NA	TGCGCCAGCAGCTTGGTAGGCAGGGGATTGAACACTGAAGCTTTCTTT	CASSLVGRGLNTEAFF
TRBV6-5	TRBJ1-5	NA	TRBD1	TGTGCCAGCAGTCCCCAAGACAGGGGCAATCAGCCCCAGCATTTT	CASSPQDRGNQPQHF
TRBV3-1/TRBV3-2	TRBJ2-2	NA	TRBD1	TGTGCCAGCAGCCAAGCTAAACCCCAGGGGGCCGGGGAGCTGTTTTTT	CASSQAKPQGAGELFF
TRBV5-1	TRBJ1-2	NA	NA	TGCGCCAGCACCTTGACAGGAACCTATGGCTACACCTTC	CASTLTGTYGYTF
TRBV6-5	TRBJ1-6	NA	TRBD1	TGTGCCAGCAGTACAGGGGGCCGGTCACCCCTCCACTTT	CASSTGGRSPLHF
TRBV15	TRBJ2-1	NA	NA	TGTGCCACCAGCAGGAGGGGGGGAGACTACAATGAGCAGTTCTTC	CATSRRGGDYNEQFF
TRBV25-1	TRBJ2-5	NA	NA	TGTGCCAGCAGTGAATATTTGGGGGGCCAAGAGACCCAGTACTTC	CASSEYLGGQETQYF
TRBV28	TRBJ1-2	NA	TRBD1	TGTGCCAGCAGTGTACAGGGGGGTTATGGCTACACCTTC	CASSVQGGYGYTF
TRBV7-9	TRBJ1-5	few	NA	TGTGCCAGCAGCTTGATGGGGGGAGGCAATCAGCCCCAGCATTTT	CASSLMGGGNQPQHF
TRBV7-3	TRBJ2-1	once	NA	TGTGCCAGCAGCTTATATGGGAGTGAGCAGTTCTTC	CASSLYGSEQFF
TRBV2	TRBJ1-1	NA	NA	TGTGCCAGCAACGCTCGGGTTGGCACTGAAGCTTTCTTT	CASNARVGTEAFF
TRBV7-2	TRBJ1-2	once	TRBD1	TGTGCCAGCAGCGACGGACAGGGAGGAAATGGCTACACCTTC	CASSDGQGGNGYTF
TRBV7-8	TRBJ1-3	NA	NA	TGTGCCAGCAGCTTGGGGGGGCGCGGAGGAAACACCATATATTTT	CASSLGGRGGNTIYF
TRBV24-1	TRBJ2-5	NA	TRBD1	TGTGCCACCAGCCGGACAGGGTTTGGATTAGAGACCCAGTACTTC	CATSRTGFGLETQYF
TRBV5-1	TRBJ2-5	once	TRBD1	TGCGCCAGCAGCGGGGACAGCTTGGACCAGTACTTC	CASSGDSLDQYF
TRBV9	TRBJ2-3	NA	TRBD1	TGTGCCAGCAGCGCAGGACAGGGGTCCTACACAGATACGCAGTATTTT	CASSAGQGSYTDTQYF
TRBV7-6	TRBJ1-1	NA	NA	TGTGCCAGCAGCTTTTCCATGAACACTGAAGCTTTCTTT	CASSFSMNTEAFF
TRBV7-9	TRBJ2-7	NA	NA	TGTGCCACAGGCCAGGGGTACTACGAGCAGTACTTC	CATGQGYYEQYF